The entry below gives a single T cell receptor (beta chain) sequence along with its context. The germline CDR1 and CDR2 sequences are SGHDT and YYEEEE. Trimming left V 4 bases short and J 5 bases short, with 16 bases between. CDR3 length: 15 amino acids. The sample originates from a study of blood T cell repertoires in COVID-19. About the study: Some COVID-19 samples were acute and others convalescent; all came from the United States, Italy and Spain. PBMCs, B-cell-depleted T cells, or T cells were the source of the cDNA or gDNA that made up the material.

Original handling: Amplifying reference gene primers gave estimates of nucleated cell counts. The method was immunoSEQ multiplex PCR; TCRdb's version includes in-frame clones alone and lacks a portion of them. V, J and clone size reflect that table, while D and trimming were determined from the DNA. The data contain roughly 110,000 clones, around 88% of them singletons. Source material: peripheral blood. The chain couples TRBV5-6 to TRBJ2-1; D is perhaps TRBD2 (6 bases). This TCR came from a man aged 45 to 65 with active or convalescent COVID-19. This chain's CDR3 is CASSRSGTHDNEQFF. The CDR3, as DNA: TGTGCCAGCAGCAGATCCGGGACTCATGACAATGAGCAGTTCTTC.